The clone carrying this TCR beta chain has a handful of counts. The antigen is unknown. MiXCR, run by TCRdb on the RT-PCR reads, gives a single entry per CDR3 protein. The profile shows roughly 500,000 distinct CDR3 sequences, 16% of them singletons. This CDR3 has 15 residues. In germline, CDR1 is LGHNA, CDR2 YNFKEQ. Trimming shortened V by 1 base and J by 4 bases, and 8 bases separated the two germline ends. This record belongs to a study of response to subunit inactivated influenza vaccine. Study observations and caveats: With each seasonal influenza vaccination, the authors suggested, few new T cells are recruited.

V and J are TRBV4-2 and TRBJ2-6; the D is unclear. Sequencing was performed on CD4+ T cells sorted from PBMCs, taken less than 30 months after vaccination. The receptor comes from a man between 45 and 75 years old who received an inactivated influenza vaccine. The CDR3 here is CASSQGSSGANVLTF. The CDR3 DNA reads TGTGCCAGCAGCCAAGGGTCGAGCGGGGCCAACGTCCTGACTTTC.